The text below deals with one TCR beta chain. This clone turned up a few times. Its antigen is unknown. No much larger clonotype is one base removed from it; base qualities were not supplied. This sample was taken from a study of neoadjuvant nivolumab and ipilimumab in lung cancer (dated by TCRdb to between 2020 and 2021). Broadly, across the study: Nivolumab was given at 3 mg/kg intravenously on days 1, 15 and 29, and the combination arm added ipilimumab 1 mg/kg on day 1 only. The major pathologic response (MPR) rate in the intention-to-treat population in each study arm was designated as the primary trial endpoint. A total of around 46 patients with operable NSCLC were treated in the trial, with 23 randomized to nivolumab monotherapy and roughly 20 randomized to nivolumab plus ipilimumab. TCR repertoires were compared between pretherapy (baseline) peripheral blood and tumors resected at surgery after neoadjuvant immune checkpoint blockade. Matched pretherapy and resected tumor pairs were analyzed for seven patients: four treated with nivolumab and three with nivolumab plus ipilimumab. Study-level results and caveats: Greater TCR richness and clonality were observed in resected tumors than in tumor-adjacent uninvolved lung, and increases were observed in more dual-therapy-treated tumors. TCR sequencing was performed in a small number of samples. No significant correlation was found between TCR clonality and pathologic tumor regression, and only one major-pathologic-response sample was available for the clonality analysis. Pretherapy blood TCR richness correlated positively with richness in tumors resected after neoadjuvant therapy (Spearman R of about 0.82). From pretherapy to surgery, tumor T-cell richness and clonality increased in three of three dual-therapy tumors but in only two of four nivolumab-treated tumors.

The library was made by the immunoSEQ multiplex PCR assay. The published analysis was carried out like this. Richness and clonality were used to summarize the repertoires, and clones that significantly expanded or contracted between pre- and post-therapy samples were identified. The source is immuneACCESS, and TCRdb retained only in-frame sequences with V and J called. Part of the clones is not carried over; for the studies checked, unresolved V genes explain less than half of this, and the remainder is unexplained. D and trimming come from the DNA, and the V and J calls and clone size come from that table. This sample has 3,000 to 4,500 clones in its table, and approximately 91% of those were observed once. The biggest ten clones account for more than 3.5% of the sample. V was cut back by 5 bases and J by 7 bases, leaving a gap of 24 bases between them. The CDR3 has 17 amino acids, counting the end cysteine and phenylalanine. Only the CDR3 portion is preserved as DNA: 51 bases, with reading frame beginning at the first base. The germline V gene encodes CDR1 SEHNR and CDR2 FQNEAQ (reference sequence).

In the paper's terms, the time point label means: at surgical resection after neoadjuvant nivolumab +/- ipilimumab. Samples came from the phase 2 randomized NEOSTAR trial, which tested neoadjuvant nivolumab or nivolumab plus ipilimumab followed by surgery in operable NSCLC. At resection, tumor-adjacent uninvolved lung was collected and used as a matched non-tumor comparison for resected tumor TCR repertoires. Sequences were derived from adjacent normal lung tissue, sampled after neoadjuvant nivolumab, alone or with ipilimumab, at or shortly before surgery. The sequence was obtained from an adult with non-small cell lung cancer. The rearranged chain carries TRBV7-9 and TRBJ2-1, with TRBD1 tentatively as D gene (5 bases match). The nucleotides read TGTGCCAGCAGCCCTAAGGTTTCAGGGTTCAGCGCGAATGAGCAGTTCTTC. Translated, it reads CASSPKVSGFSANEQFF.